The rows below give T cell receptor beta chains drawn from one sample of a study of technical replicates of blood from several donors. Here immunoSEQ multiplex PCR was the method, and the copy in TCRdb shows in-frame clones only, minus some. The table lists fewer than 45,000 clones, 96% of them singletons, with roughly 0.35% in the top ten. The sequencing sample was made of T cells isolated from PBMCs. The receptor set was obtained from a human donor in good health. Both conserved end residues are part of each CDR3. A D gene is named only where the DNA matches it firmly. Not every row has a clone size; where given, it reads once, few, many or a size class.

J gene | V gene | D gene | clone size | CDR3 DNA | CDR3 protein
TRBJ2-1 | TRBV5-1 | - | - | TGCGCCAGCAGCGGCGAACTAGCATCCTACAATGAGCAGTTCTTC | CASSGELASYNEQFF
TRBJ1-2 | TRBV7-8 | - | once | TGTGCCAGCAGCCGCACCCCGACAAGCAACTATGGCTACACCTTC | CASSRTPTSNYGYTF
TRBJ2-7 | TRBV30 | - | once | TGTGCCTGGAGTCACAATGCAGCGGGTCCGAAGTACTTC | CAWSHNAAGPKYF
TRBJ2-4 | TRBV7-2 | TRBD2 | - | TGTGCCAGCAGGTTAGCGGGAGGGCCGAACATTCAGTACTTC | CASRLAGGPNIQYF
TRBJ2-2 | TRBV30 | - | once | TGTGCCTGGCTAGCCGGCGCCGGGGAGCTGTTTTTT | CAWLAGAGELFF
TRBJ2-7 | TRBV5-1 | - | - | TGCGCCAGCAGCTTACTTAACTTTGGTTACGAGCAGTACTTC | CASSLLNFGYEQYF
TRBJ1-5 | TRBV11-2 | TRBD1 | - | TGTGCCAGCAGCACCGGGACAGGATCTCAGCCCCAGCATTTT | CASSTGTGSQPQHF
TRBJ2-2 | TRBV29-1 | TRBD1 | - | TGCAGCGCTCCGGGACAGGGAGGGGCCGGGGAGCTGTTTTTT | CSAPGQGGAGELFF
TRBJ2-3 | TRBV6-1 | TRBD2 | - | TGTGCCAGCAGGGGGCAGCGGGGAGCTCGTGATACGCAGTATTTT | CASRGQRGARDTQYF
TRBJ1-5 | TRBV27 | TRBD1 | - | TGTGCCAGCAGTCAGACAGGGGGCCAACAGCCCCAGCATTTT | CASSQTGGQQPQHF